These 18 T cell receptor beta chains were sequenced from one sample in a study of cytomegalovirus exposure and HLA in healthy donors. 60 Vbeta and 13 Jbeta primers were used in PCR. Method: immunoSEQ multiplex PCR; TCRdb's copy keeps in-frame clones and lacks some. This sample's table has roughly 40,000 clones. Source material: PBMCs. The receptors come from a man aged 25-45 years in good health and CMV-seronegative.

The chain is built from TRBV30 and TRBJ1-2; D might be TRBD1 (6 bases). Germline-derived CDR1 and CDR2 are GTSNPN and SVGIG (reference sequence). The CDR3 has 12 amino acids. The V gene lost 6 bases and the J gene lost 5 bases, with 13 bases spanning the gap. The CDR3 is CACTTGGYGYTF. For the CDR3, the DNA is TGTGCCTGTACGACAGGCGGGTATGGCTACACCTTC. The whole variable domain, filled in from reference TRBV30 and TRBJ1-2, reads SQTIHQWPATLVQPVGSPLSLECTVEGTSNPNLYWYRQAAGRGLQLLFYSVGIGQISSEVPQNLSASRPQDRQFILSSKKLLLSDSGFYLCACTTGGYGYTFGSGTRLTVV.

This chain uses TRBV5-1 with TRBJ1-1; a possible D gene is TRBD1 (5 bases). This CDR3 is built from 16 residues. V shed 2 bases and J shed 1 base, with 15 bases lying between them. Germline-derived CDR1 and CDR2 are SGHRS and YFSETQ. For the CDR3, the DNA is TGCGCCAGCAGCTTAAAGCCCGGAGGGGAGAACACTGAAGCTTTCTTT. Protein product: CASSLKPGGENTEAFF.

The chain links TRBV7-9 to TRBJ1-3; D is undetermined. This CDR3 comprises 15 residues. Looked up from germline, CDR1 is SEHNR and CDR2 is FQNEAQ (reference sequence). V was cut by 0 bases and J by 0 bases, with 6 bases left in between. The CDR3 DNA reads as TGTGCCAGCAGCTTAGCGGGGAGCTCTGGAAACACCATATATTTT. Its translation: CASSLAGSSGNTIYF. Full variable domain (missing parts from reference TRBV7-9 and TRBJ1-3): DTGVSQNPRHKITKRGQNVTFRCDPISEHNRLYWYRQTLGQGPEFLTYFQNEAQLEKSRLLSDRFSAERPKGSFSTLEIQRTEQGDSAMYLCASSLAGSSGNTIYFGEGSWLTVV.

The V and J genes are TRBV6-5 and TRBJ2-1; 8 bases line up with TRBD2. The CDR3 length is 14 residues. Germline CDR1 reads MNHEY; CDR2 reads SVGAGI. Losses at the gene ends were 2 bases for V and 5 bases for J; bases not matched to a gene: 2. CDR3 protein: CASSYPGGDNEQFF. The CDR3 DNA follows: TGTGCCAGCAGTTACCCGGGAGGGGACAATGAGCAGTTCTTC.

CDR3 DNA sequence: TGTGCCAGCAGTTACTCGCGGGGGGATGGTGGCTACACCTTC. Encoded protein: CASSYSRGDGGYTF. The V gene is TRBV6-5, the J gene TRBJ1-2; D is possibly TRBD1 (5 bases). The CDR3 is made up of 14 amino acids. Germline CDR1 MNHEY, CDR2 SVGAGI. The V end lost 0 bases, the J end lost 7 bases, and 12 bases lay between the germline ends.

The rearrangement uses TRBV19 and TRBJ1-1, with TRBD1 as a possible D gene (6 bases). Germline CDR1 LNHDA, CDR2 SQIVND (reference sequence). Deletions cut 4 bases from V and 4 bases from J, with 13 bases between. The CDR3 runs to 14 residues. For the CDR3, the DNA is TGTGCCAGTAGTAGATCAGGGGTAAGCACTGAAGCTTTCTTT. Protein product: CASSRSGVSTEAFF.

The rearrangement joins TRBV4-3 to TRBJ1-4, with D unresolved. The germline V and J ends were trimmed by 1 base and 8 bases, with 17 bases remaining between them. Germline V gene lookup returns CDR1 LGHNA and CDR2 YSLEER. The CDR3 runs 16 residues. CDR3 loop: CASSQGFAEGREKLFF. Written as DNA, the CDR3 is TGCGCCAGCAGCCAAGGCTTCGCGGAGGGAAGGGAAAAACTGTTTTTT.

This sequence joins TRBV4-3 and TRBJ2-1; TRBD2 matches at 7 bases. The CDR3 covers 17 residues. J was trimmed by 2 bases and V by 4 bases; bases with no gene match: 11. Germline CDR1 LGHNA, CDR2 YSLEER. CDR3 residues: CASSPKKTAGAYNEQFF. The CDR3 DNA follows: TGCGCCAGCAGCCCCAAGAAAACGGCGGGAGCCTACAATGAGCAGTTCTTC.

The chain carries TRBV7-2 and TRBJ2-1; 8 nucleotides line up with TRBD2. Trimming cost V 5 bases and J 8 bases; bases outside gene matches: 8. The CDR3 is 14 amino acids. Germline lookup yields CDR1 SGHTA and CDR2 FQGNSA. The CDR3 sequence is CASSAGGRYHEQFF. CDR3 sequence (DNA): TGTGCCAGCAGCGCCGGCGGGAGGTACCATGAGCAGTTCTTC.

The J gene is TRBJ2-7, the V gene TRBV5-6; the D is unclear. V dropped 4 bases and J dropped 2 bases, with 4 bases sitting between them. The CDR3 runs 11 residues. Germline V gene data show CDR1 as SGHDT and CDR2 as YYEEEE. The CDR3 reads CASSQAYEQYF. The DNA of the CDR3 is TGTGCCAGCAGCCAGGCCTACGAGCAGTACTTC.

V and J are TRBV6-5 and TRBJ2-7; the D gene is possibly TRBD2 (5 bases). Deletions cut 5 bases from V and 7 bases from J, with 9 bases between. The CDR3 has 11 residues. Germline CDR1 MNHEY, CDR2 SVGAGI. This CDR3 is CASSRSGEQYF. The CDR3, as DNA: TGTGCCAGCAGTCGCTCGGGGGAGCAGTACTTC.

The chain employs TRBV19 and TRBJ2-3; 8 bases align to TRBD2. The length of the CDR3 is 15 residues. J lost 6 bases, V lost 4 bases, and 9 bases had no gene match. CDR1 and CDR2 from the germline V gene are LNHDA and SQIVND (reference sequence). CDR3 region: CASSTTLAGQDTQYF. The CDR3 DNA follows: TGTGCCAGTAGTACAACGCTAGCGGGTCAGGATACGCAGTATTTT.

The J gene is TRBJ1-1, the V gene TRBV4-2; the match to TRBD1 covers 9 bases. The junction had 8 bases not matched to a gene; V was cut back by 0 bases and J by 0 bases. There are 18 residues in the CDR3. CDR1 and CDR2 from the germline V gene are LGHNA and YNFKEQ. CDR3 region: CASSQDTGTGLLNTEAFF. CDR3 nucleotides: TGTGCCAGCAGCCAAGATACCGGGACAGGGCTTTTGAACACTGAAGCTTTCTTT.

This chain's CDR3 is CASGGWSGNEQFF. The CDR3 bases are TGTGCCTCTGGGGGGTGGAGCGGCAATGAGCAGTTCTTC. The chain joins TRBV30 to TRBJ2-1; a weak D match, TRBD2 (6 bases). The germline CDR1 and CDR2 sequences are GTSNPN and SVGIG (reference sequence). Trimming took 7 bases from V and 6 from J, leaving 16 bases between them. This CDR3 is 13 amino acids long.

The chain carries TRBV5-1 and TRBJ1-1, with a tentative D call TRBD1 (6 bases). The germline CDR1 and CDR2 sequences are SGHRS and YFSETQ. The CDR3 spans 15 residues. The V end lost 2 bases, the J end lost 1 base, and 12 bases lay between the germline ends. The CDR3 loop is CASSLFQGQNTEAFF. The CDR3 coding sequence is TGCGCCAGCAGCTTATTCCAGGGACAGAACACTGAAGCTTTCTTT.

The chain couples TRBV9 to TRBJ2-7; 9 bases fit TRBD1. V lost 0 bases to trimming and J lost 4 bases; unmatched junction nucleotides: 2. This CDR3 is built from 14 residues. In germline, CDR1 is SGDLS, CDR2 YYNGEE. The CDR3 reads CASSVDRGLYEQYF. CDR3 nucleotides: TGTGCCAGCAGCGTAGACAGGGGGCTGTACGAGCAGTACTTC.

The gene calls are TRBV6-1 and TRBJ2-7, with a weak D call TRBD1 (6 bases). CDR1 and CDR2 (germline): MNHNS, SASEGT. This CDR3 has 17 residues. With 0 bases removed from V and 1 base from J, the gap between germline ends came to 16 bases. The CDR3 loop reads CASSEAWTGQLSYEQYF. The CDR3 DNA reads as TGTGCCAGCAGTGAAGCTTGGACCGGACAGTTATCCTACGAGCAGTACTTC.

The chain employs TRBV6-5 and TRBJ1-6, with D tentatively TRBD1 (6 bases). The CDR3 has 14 residues. Germline CDR1 is MNHEY and CDR2 is SVGAGI. V was shortened by 2 bases and J by 10 bases, with 12 bases between the two germline ends. The DNA of the CDR3 is TGTGCCAGCAGTTACGGTCAGGGGCTATCACCCCTCCACTTT. Its protein is CASSYGQGLSPLHF.